This is a list of T cell receptor beta chains from one sample in a study of radiation and T cells in renal cell carcinoma. Profiled with immunoSEQ multiplex PCR; TCRdb holds only in-frame clones, not every one. Of around 120,000 clones in the sample, 75% to 85% were seen once. The sequences come from blood, collected from a patient whose treatment included radiotherapy and nephrectomy. The origin of the receptors is a woman aged 60-75 years with renal cell carcinoma. The CDR3 runs from the conserved cysteine through the conserved F or W. The D gene is left open where the match is weak. Some rows have no size entry. The others give once, few or many, or a class for an expanded clone.

length: 15; size: .; V: TRBV9; D: TRBD2; J: TRBJ2-1; CDR3: CASSLQAGTYNEQFF; DNA: TGTGCCAGCAGCTTACAAGCGGGAACCTACAATGAGCAGTTCTTC
length: 14; size: .; V: TRBV30; D: TRBD1; J: TRBJ2-7; CDR3: CAWFSGQGANEQYF; DNA: TGTGCCTGGTTCTCTGGGCAGGGGGCAAACGAGCAGTACTTC
length: 15; size: .; V: TRBV19; D: .; J: TRBJ1-5; CDR3: CASSIAASLNQPQHF; DNA: TGTGCCAGTAGTATAGCCGCCAGCCTCAATCAGCCCCAGCATTTT
length: 14; size: .; V: TRBV5-1; D: .; J: TRBJ2-3; CDR3: CASSSGPPLDTQYF; DNA: TGCGCCAGCAGTTCGGGACCTCCCTTGGATACGCAGTATTTT
length: 14; size: .; V: TRBV28; D: .; J: TRBJ1-2; CDR3: CASSPPRGFYGYTF; DNA: TGTGCCAGCAGTCCGCCACGAGGGTTCTATGGCTACACCTTC
length: 15; size: .; V: TRBV6-6; D: TRBD2; J: TRBJ2-7; CDR3: CASTLRLAGGYEQYF; DNA: TGTGCCAGCACCCTCCGACTAGCGGGAGGGTACGAGCAGTACTTC
length: 15; size: .; V: TRBV4-2; D: .; J: TRBJ1-1; CDR3: CASSQDGWVNTEAFF; DNA: TGTGCCAGCAGCCAAGATGGGTGGGTTAACACTGAAGCTTTCTTT
length: 14; size: .; V: TRBV27; D: .; J: TRBJ1-2; CDR3: CASSLRGAGYGYTF; DNA: TGTGCCAGCAGTTTACGGGGGGCAGGGTATGGCTACACCTTC
length: 18; size: .; V: TRBV18; D: TRBD1; J: TRBJ2-7; CDR3: CASSPRPFPGQGGNEQYF; DNA: TGTGCCAGCTCACCAAGGCCTTTCCCGGGACAGGGTGGTAACGAGCAGTACTTC
length: 15; size: .; V: TRBV7-9; D: .; J: TRBJ2-5; CDR3: CASSGGPQRQETQYF; DNA: TGTGCCAGCAGCGGGGGACCTCAGCGCCAAGAGACCCAGTACTTC
length: 16; size: .; V: TRBV9; D: .; J: TRBJ1-1; CDR3: CASSPPSVRGKTEAFF; DNA: TGTGCCAGCAGCCCGCCTTCGGTAAGGGGAAAAACTGAAGCTTTCTTT
length: 15; size: .; V: TRBV7-9; D: TRBD2; J: TRBJ2-1; CDR3: CASSPTSGIGGEQFF; DNA: TGTGCCAGCAGCCCGACTAGCGGGATCGGGGGTGAGCAGTTCTTC
length: 15; size: .; V: TRBV29-1; D: TRBD2; J: TRBJ2-3; CDR3: CSVRGLAGRTDTQYF; DNA: TGCAGCGTGAGAGGACTAGCGGGACGCACAGATACGCAGTATTTT
length: 14; size: few; V: TRBV14; D: TRBD1; J: TRBJ1-1; CDR3: CASSQEQGLTEAFF; DNA: TGTGCCAGCAGCCAAGAACAGGGGCTAACTGAAGCTTTCTTT
length: 15; size: once; V: TRBV7-2; D: TRBD1; J: TRBJ1-1; CDR3: CASSLGDRSITEAFF; DNA: TGTGCCAGCAGCTTAGGGGACAGGTCGATCACTGAAGCTTTCTTT
length: 16; size: .; V: TRBV28; D: TRBD2; J: TRBJ2-5; CDR3: CASSVWTSGDQETQYF; DNA: TGTGCCAGCAGTGTGTGGACTAGCGGAGATCAAGAGACCCAGTACTTC
length: 13; size: .; V: TRBV27; D: TRBD2; J: TRBJ2-7; CDR3: CASGLAGGYEQYF; DNA: TGTGCCAGCGGGTTAGCGGGGGGCTACGAGCAGTACTTC
length: 16; size: .; V: TRBV7-2; D: .; J: TRBJ1-2; CDR3: CASSLSPVGRSYGYTF; DNA: TGTGCCAGCAGCTTGTCGCCGGTGGGACGGAGCTATGGCTACACCTTC
length: 16; size: .; V: TRBV10-2; D: .; J: TRBJ1-3; CDR3: CASSKTPKASGNTIYF; DNA: TGCGCCAGCAGTAAGACTCCAAAGGCCTCTGGAAACACCATATATTTT
length: 15; size: .; V: TRBV5-1; D: .; J: TRBJ1-4; CDR3: CASSLVDGPGEKLFF; DNA: TGCGCCAGCAGCTTGGTGGACGGACCTGGGGAAAAACTGTTTTTT
length: 15; size: once; V: TRBV2; D: TRBD1; J: TRBJ2-6; CDR3: CASRPQGAGANVLTF; DNA: TGTGCCAGCAGGCCACAGGGGGCTGGGGCCAACGTCCTGACTTTC
length: 15; size: .; V: TRBV10-3; D: .; J: TRBJ2-7; CDR3: CAISESIGVSYEQYF; DNA: TGTGCCATCAGTGAGTCGATAGGAGTTTCCTACGAGCAGTACTTC
length: 14; size: .; V: TRBV2; D: .; J: TRBJ2-7; CDR3: CASSTDSPVYEQYF; DNA: TGTGCCAGCAGTACGGACAGTCCTGTTTACGAGCAGTACTTC
length: 16; size: .; V: TRBV5-1; D: .; J: TRBJ2-3; CDR3: CASSLAGAPGSDTQYF; DNA: TGCGCCAGCAGCTTGGCCGGAGCGCCGGGCTCAGATACGCAGTATTTT
length: 14; size: few; V: TRBV7-9; D: TRBD1; J: TRBJ2-5; CDR3: CAQGQDRGPLTQYF; DNA: TGTGCCCAGGGTCAGGACAGGGGTCCCCTGACCCAGTACTTC
length: 14; size: .; V: TRBV9; D: .; J: TRBJ2-2; CDR3: CASSVVRNTGELFF; DNA: TGTGCCAGCAGCGTAGTCAGAAACACCGGGGAGCTGTTTTTT
length: 13; size: .; V: TRBV28; D: .; J: TRBJ2-3; CDR3: CASSLSASDTQYF; DNA: TGTGCCAGCAGTTTATCCGCTTCAGATACGCAGTATTTT
length: 15; size: .; V: TRBV9; D: .; J: TRBJ2-3; CDR3: CASSVDSAKTYTQYF; DNA: TGTGCCAGCAGCGTAGACTCCGCTAAAACTTATACGCAGTATTTT
length: 15; size: .; V: TRBV5-1; D: TRBD1; J: TRBJ2-1; CDR3: CASSLTGDGYNEQFF; DNA: TGCGCCAGCAGCTTAACAGGGGATGGGTACAATGAGCAGTTCTTC